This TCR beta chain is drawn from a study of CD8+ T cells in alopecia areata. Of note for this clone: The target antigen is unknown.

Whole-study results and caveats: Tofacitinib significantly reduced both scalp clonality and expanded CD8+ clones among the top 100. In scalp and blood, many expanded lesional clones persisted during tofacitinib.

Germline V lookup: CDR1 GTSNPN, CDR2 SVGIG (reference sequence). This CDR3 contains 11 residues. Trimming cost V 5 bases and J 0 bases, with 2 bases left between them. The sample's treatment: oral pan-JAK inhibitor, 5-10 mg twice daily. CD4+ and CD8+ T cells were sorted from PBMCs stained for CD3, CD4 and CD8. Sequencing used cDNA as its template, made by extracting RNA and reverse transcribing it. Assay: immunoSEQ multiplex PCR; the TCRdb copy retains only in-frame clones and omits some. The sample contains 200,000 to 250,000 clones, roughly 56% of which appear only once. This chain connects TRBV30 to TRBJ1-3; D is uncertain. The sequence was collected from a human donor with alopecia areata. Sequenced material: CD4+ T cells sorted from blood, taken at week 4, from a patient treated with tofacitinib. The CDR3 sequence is CAWDSGNTIYF. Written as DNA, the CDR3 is TGTGCCTGGGACTCTGGAAACACCATATATTTT. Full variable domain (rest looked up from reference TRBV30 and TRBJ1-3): SQTIHQWPATLVQPVGSPLSLECTVEGTSNPNLYWYRQAAGRGLQLLFYSVGIGQISSEVPQNLSASRPQDRQFILSSKKLLLSDSGFYLCAWDSGNTIYFGEGSWLTVV.